The present T cell receptor beta chain was sequenced within a study of cytomegalovirus exposure and HLA in healthy donors (dated by TCRdb to the late 2010s). About the full investigation: In an earlier analysis of under 750 of the donors, less than 350 Gb of sequence data and roughly 100 million unique TCR beta sequences from about 179 million T cells were reported. Around 320 gigabases of sequencing data and tens of millions of unique TCR sequences were included in an early release covering under 650 HLA-typed donors. Among the 398 genotyped donors, around 81% belonged to the genetic ancestry cluster associated with self-reported Caucasian donors. The study aimed to test whether cataloging public T cell receptors could reveal signatures of past pathogen exposure. The study used immunosequencing to profile the T cell repertoires of approximately 650 subjects and linked those repertoires to cytomegalovirus serostatus. Along with the roughly 670-subject first cohort, a separate validation cohort of about 110 different subjects was used. High-throughput TCR immunosequencing, statistical association of individual TCRs with disease status, and machine learning were combined to predict cytomegalovirus infection status. A later analysis re-analyzed previously published TCR beta repertoires from roughly 600 donors and added high-resolution HLA genotyping to study TCR occurrence patterns. In the later analysis, no new phenotypic data were used to find candidate immune exposures; instead, reliance was placed on TCR beta sequences and their occurrence across donors. In an earlier analysis of 500 to 650 of the donors, high-throughput TCR beta sequencing was used to judge whether each TCR beta V gene segment behaved as functional or pseudogenic. Donor age, sex, ethnicity and CMV serostatus were collected together with the repertoire data. A later genetic analysis used genome-wide SNP genotypes for about 60% of the roughly 670 donors, treating that subset as a discovery cohort. All discovery cohort repertoires had been generated on a single sequencing platform. HLA typing included class I and class II loci at four-digit resolution. Typing coverage varied by locus: about 629-640 donors for A, B, C, DRB1 and DQB1; roughly 560 for DQA1; more than 600 for DPA1; around 450 for DPB1. Because of strong linkage in the cohort, roughly five DR-DQ haplotypes were treated as single units for association and clustering. On average, around 240,000 unique TCR beta nucleotide sequences were sequenced per donor among 398 genotyped donors of the cohort, with roughly 20% of those sequences being non-productive.

Library construction relied on the immunoSEQ multiplex PCR assay. The multiplex PCR relied on a mix of 60 forward primers for TCR Vbeta segments and 13 reverse primers for TCR Jbeta segments. The CDR3 region of rearranged TCR beta genes was amplified from genomic DNA by a multiplex PCR assay. On the Illumina HiSeq System, the amplified TCR beta libraries were sequenced as 87-base-pair reads. The study's own analysis went as follows. A later analysis counted 65 million to 90 million unique TCR beta chains across the 640 or so repertoires, and 10 million to 11 million of these chains were shared by at least two donors. A nearest-neighbor algorithm error-corrected the raw reads and collapsed the reads into unique sequences, merging closely related sequences to remove PCR and sequencing errors. CDR3 sequences were aligned to IMGT reference sequences to assign V, D and J gene segments. For a sequence to be retained, a match of at least six nucleotides was required to both a V gene segment and a J gene segment. A rearrangement counted as productive if the CDR3 had no stop codons and remained in frame with V and J, and every other rearrangement counted as non-productive. Following IMGT convention, CDR3 was defined as the stretch from the second conserved V-encoded cysteine to the conserved J-encoded phenylalanine. In an earlier analysis of approximately 590 of the donors, sequences lacking an unambiguous match to a single V gene segment were excluded. An earlier analysis of fewer than 650 of the donors classified V segments as functional when productive rearrangements were above 56.7% and as segregating when the standard deviation between donors was above 5%. A statistical classification framework was built for diagnosing cytomegalovirus status from the catalog of TCR beta chain sequences. In a later analysis, TCR nucleotide sequences were compared against IMGT/GENE-DB human TR gene sequences so that V and J genes could be assigned. In a later analysis, CDR3 sequences and most-parsimonious VDJ recombination scenarios were assigned using the TCRdist pipeline. A later analysis defined each TCR beta chain by its CDR3 amino acid sequence plus V-gene family, and excluded reads lacking a unique V-gene family. To address suspected cross-contamination and a sequencing artifact, a later analysis removed 450 to 700 highly shared, low-generation-probability nucleotide sequences. For each public chain, a later analysis derived a clonal expansion index from normalized ranks of inferred template counts within each repertoire. In a later analysis, generation probabilities were computed with a VDJ recombination model fitted to out-of-frame rearrangements, and the resulting probabilities were checked against IGoR. In a later analysis, hypergeometric tests were used to score TCR-TCR, TCR-HLA and TCR-CMV co-occurrence, with a repertoire-size bias correction applied to TCR pairs. In a later analysis, false discovery rates were estimated by permuting HLA or CMV assignments 20 times. In a later analysis, co-occurring TCRs were grouped with DBSCAN, and TCRdist sequence similarity was added when clustering was performed within HLA-allele-positive subsets. Co-occurrence clustering excluded repertoires with fewer than 30,000 or more than 120,000 public chains, plus five with anomalous nucleotide sharing. In its TCRdb copy, this immuneACCESS table keeps in-frame sequences only and misses some clones. Where compared with another copy, unresolved V genes explain less than half of these, and the others have no known cause. The DNA was the basis for D and trimming; V, J and clone size are from that table. Across this sample there are about 160,000 clones, with more than 75% seen only once. 3.5% of the sample is held by the ten biggest clonotypes.

This clone was observed a few times. Its antigen is still unknown. The input lacks base qualities; no much larger clone sits a single base away. Overall study outcomes, separate from this receptor: Roughly uniform sequencing depth across donors was assumed in presence/absence analyses, although this assumption may not hold. An association between a missense DCLRE1C variant and V-gene and J-gene trimming of TCR beta chains was found in a later genetic analysis and replicated in an independent cohort. The classifier was reported to diagnose cytomegalovirus status with high specificity and sensitivity in both the original cohort and the validation cohort. It was suggested by the authors that the approach could potentially be generalized to other disease states and immunological phenotypes. Because counts were too low, seventeen rarely observed V segments, including chromosome 9 orphons, were excluded from the earlier analysis of roughly 580 of the donors. This cohort had only TCR beta chains sequenced, and the lack of alpha or paired-chain data limited which features could be detected. Most CMV-associated TCR beta chains appeared to be HLA-restricted in a later analysis, and the HLA associations seemed to be driven largely by CMV exposure. Some IMGT-functional V segments, including TRBV6-2 and TRBV6-3, could not be told apart with the 87-base-pair reads, so those segments were excluded. While some public TCRs were present in many individuals, most TCR sequences turned up only very rarely across donors. The only immune exposure information available for the cohort was CMV serostatus. A few of the identified cytomegalovirus-associated TCR beta chains were confirmed in vitro to be specific for cytomegalovirus antigens. Specific HLA alleles were associated with 18,000 or so TCR beta sequences at a false discovery rate of 0.05 in a later analysis. A further reported finding was that TCR beta sequences accurately predicted the HLA-A and HLA-B alleles for most subjects in the first cohort. A total of 150 to 200 TCR beta chains were listed by the study as associated with cytomegalovirus. In a later genetic analysis, fewer N-insertions in productive TCRs were reported among donors in an Asian-associated ancestry cluster than the roughly 700-donor mean. According to a later analysis, TCR association rates differed among HLA loci, with DRB1 alleles showing the most associated TCRs and HLA-C alleles showing the fewest. Assigning TCR associations to individual alleles was difficult when HLA alleles, especially DR and DQ, strongly co-occurred. Broadly in line with IMGT annotations, most TCR beta V segments showed up in productive rearrangements about 87% or about 30% of the time in an earlier analysis of roughly 590 of the donors. According to a later analysis, parvovirus B19, influenza, CMV and Epstein-Barr virus appeared linked to several top co-occurrence clusters. A group of highly shared sequence variants was considered likely to be a technical artifact of the sequencing pipeline. Because HLA typing was missing for some donors at each locus, association tests included only the typed subset. A later analysis found that HLA-associated TCR beta chains were more clonally expanded and had lower generation probabilities than equally common non-associated chains. Correlated functional status among segregating V segments might be attributable to linkage disequilibrium, but an unknown experimental factor could not be ruled out.

Ends trimmed: V by 0 bases, J by 4 bases; bases unmatched to a gene: 3. The germline V gene supplies CDR1 SGHRS and CDR2 YFSETQ. From its cysteine to its phenylalanine, the CDR3 spans 14 amino acids. The kept DNA is CDR3 alone, 42 bases in frame from the first base. The cohort was made up of about 610 healthy bone marrow donors. At the time of sampling, every cohort member was nominally healthy, though immune exposures that went unrecorded were likely present. Of the approximately 700 cohort members, 289 had a positive CMV serostatus and about 400 had a negative one, while no CMV serostatus was recorded for the donor. A peripheral blood sample was provided by each donor, and peripheral blood mononuclear cells were used for TCR beta sequencing. The Qiagen DNeasy Blood Extraction Kit was used to extract genomic DNA from the blood cell samples.

Here the chain combines TRBV5-1 and TRBJ1-1; the junction holds 7 bases that match TRBD1. The source is a human donor in good health. The sequenced material came from PBMCs. The base sequence is TGCGCCAGCAGCTTGGGGACAGGCTCCACTGAAGCTTTCTTT. Its protein is CASSLGTGSTEAFF.